This record covers a single TCR beta chain. V shed 0 bases, J shed 6 bases, and the junction held 7 bases outside the gene matches. Germline assignment: CDR1 GTSNPN and CDR2 SVGIG (reference sequence). This CDR3 has 14 residues. The data are from a study of blood T cell repertoires in COVID-19. For the study at large: Both acute and convalescent COVID-19 samples were obtained from the United States, Italy and Spain. Sample material is recorded as cDNA or gDNA derived from T cells, B-cell-depleted T cells, or PBMCs.

As processed by the authors: Amplifying reference gene primers gave estimates of nucleated cell counts. Here immunoSEQ multiplex PCR was the method, and the copy in TCRdb shows in-frame clones only, minus some. That table supplies the V and J calls and clone size; D and trimming were determined from the DNA. The sample lists 150,000 to 200,000 clones; around 85% were seen once. This TCR was recovered from a human donor with active or convalescent COVID-19. The donor label of this sample is uncertain. Sequencing was carried out using peripheral blood. The chain couples TRBV30 to TRBJ2-7; 8 bases are shared with TRBD2. DNA of the CDR3: TGTGCCTGGAGTGTACGCGGGACTAGGGGCGAGCAGTACTTC. It yields the protein CAWSVRGTRGEQYF. The whole variable domain, remainder taken from reference TRBV30 and TRBJ2-7, is SQTIHQWPATLVQPVGSPLSLECTVEGTSNPNLYWYRQAAGRGLQLLFYSVGIGQISSEVPQNLSASRPQDRQFILSSKKLLLSDSGFYLCAWSVRGTRGEQYFGPGTRLTVT.